This T cell receptor beta chain was obtained from a study of PD-1 blockade in classical Hodgkin lymphoma. Study details: On a schedule of every 2 weeks, patients received nivolumab 3 mg/kg intravenously. Study results and limitations: Patients with an early start, nivolumab under 1 year after ASCT, were excluded. The baseline diversity of complete responders showed similarity to that of newly diagnosed patients. Why repertoires differed is undefined; disease activity or prior therapy possibly contributed.

A few counts support this clone. The antigen is unknown. One junction end does not reproduce the germline sequence, and a read error may be involved. TCRdb keeps only in-frame clones here, not all; method: immunoSEQ multiplex PCR. The sample has some 150,000 clones, approximately 80% seen once. The CDR3 covers 15 residues. The germline V gene has CDR1 SSHAT and CDR2 FNYEAQ (reference sequence). Brentuximab vedotin exposure varied among the patients, all of whom had relapsed after autologous stem cell transplantation. This chain joins TRBV7-7 and TRBJ2-5; 9 bases line up with TRBD2. Sequencing used peripheral blood mononuclear cells (PBMCs), obtained before the second cycle of nivolumab. This sequence originates from a human donor with classical Hodgkin lymphoma. CDR3 DNA sequence: TGTGCTAGCAGCGGAGGACTAGCGCGCACGGAGACCCAGTACTTC. Its protein is CASSGGLARTETQYF.